This record looks at one TCR beta chain sequence and its context. V shed 5 bases, J shed 4 bases, and the junction held 7 bases outside the gene matches. This CDR3 is 15 amino acids long. Germline values: CDR1 SGHVS, CDR2 FNYEAQ. These data come from a study of blood T cell repertoires in COVID-19. Generated by immunoSEQ multiplex PCR, the TCRdb table keeps only in-frame clones and is missing some. Among approximately 230,000 clones listed, 70% to 90% were seen once. V and J are TRBV7-6 and TRBJ2-7; 11 positions match TRBD1. The TCR originated in a young man with active or convalescent COVID-19. Sample: peripheral blood. The CDR3 reads CASSLTGTGGYEQYF. In nucleotides, the CDR3 is TGTGCCAGCAGCCTGACCGGGACAGGGGGTTACGAGCAGTACTTC. Full variable domain (rest looked up from reference TRBV7-6 and TRBJ2-7): GAGVSQSPRYKVTKRGQDVALRCDPISGHVSLYWYRQALGQGPEFLTYFNYEAQQDKSGLPNDRFSAERPEGSISTLTIQRTEQRDSAMYRCASSLTGTGGYEQYFGPGTRLTVT.